Below are 10 T cell receptor beta chains sequenced from a single sample in a study of CD8 T cells in Susac syndrome. Random hexamers served to reverse transcribe roughly 0.45 to 1 ug RNA. TCRdb independently ran MiXCR on the immunoSEQ multiplex PCR reads; one entry per CDR3 protein. This table holds some 190,000 distinct CDR3 sequences, approximately 93% found once. Sequenced: CD4+ T cells from PBMCs. These receptors were obtained from a human donor in good health.

This sequence joins TRBV2 and TRBJ1-5; D not certain. This CDR3 comprises 14 residues. Germline lookup yields CDR1 SNHLY and CDR2 FYNNEI. This CDR3 is CAVQLGFSNQPQHF. The CDR3 nucleotides read TGTGCAGTGCAGTTGGGGTTTAGCAATCAGCCCCAGCATTTT.

The rearrangement links TRBV19 to TRBJ2-3; the D call may be TRBD1 or TRBD2 (5 bases each). The germline V gene has CDR1 LNHDA and CDR2 SQIVND (reference sequence). Trimming shortened V by 11 bases and J by 0 bases, and 12 bases separated the two germline ends. CDR3 length: 13 residues. CDR3 protein: CAVRGESTDTQYF. CDR3 nucleotides: TGTGCCGTGAGAGGGGAGAGCACAGATACGCAGTATTTT.

The chain has TRBV5-1 and TRBJ1-1; perhaps TRBD1 as D (6 bases). Trimming took off 4 bases at V and 2 bases at J, with 12 bases between the two ends. In germline, CDR1 is SGHRS, CDR2 YFSETQ. This CDR3 contains 14 residues. DNA for the CDR3: TGCGCCAGCAGCATTGGACAGCAAAACACTGAAGCTTTCTTT. This translates into CASSIGQQNTEAFF.

This sequence joins TRBV11-2 and TRBJ2-1; 10 nucleotides line up with TRBD1. In germline, CDR1 is SGHAT, CDR2 FQNNGV. The CDR3 length is 16 residues. The V and J ends lost 4 bases and 4 bases, in that order; junction bases with no gene match: 7. The CDR3 loop is CASSSVTGGRYNEQFF. The CDR3 DNA sequence: TGTGCCAGCAGCTCTGTGACAGGGGGCCGTTACAATGAGCAGTTCTTC.

The chain employs TRBV29-1 and TRBJ2-1, with D possibly being TRBD2 (6 bases). The CDR3 is 15 amino acids. Germline CDR1 reads SQVTM; CDR2 reads ANQGSEA. Trimming cost V 6 bases and J 10 bases, with 25 bases left between them. The CDR3 sequence: CSVSGTEGPQTEQFF. CDR3 DNA: TGCAGCGTCTCCGGGACGGAGGGGCCGCAAACCGAGCAGTTCTTC.

The chain uses TRBV28 and TRBJ1-1; D is unclear. Germline assignment: CDR1 MDHEN and CDR2 SYDVKM. There are 13 residues in the CDR3. V was cut by 2 bases and J by 10 bases, with 14 bases left in between. The DNA of the CDR3 is TGTGCCAGCAGTTTAGACCTAGAGGGCGGAGCTTTCTTT. The encoded protein is CASSLDLEGGAFF.

The V call is TRBV7-9, the J call TRBJ2-3; TRBD2 matches 10 bases. The junction had 8 bases not matched to a gene; V was cut back by 4 bases and J by 10 bases. This CDR3 comprises 14 residues. Germline CDR1 reads SEHNR; CDR2 reads FQNEAQ (reference sequence). This chain's CDR3 is CASSSGSLAGAQYF. The DNA for the CDR3 is TGTGCCAGCAGCTCGGGATCTCTAGCGGGGGCGCAGTATTTT.

The gene calls are TRBV13 and TRBJ1-2; D might be TRBD1 (6 bases). This CDR3 is 16 amino acids long. Deletions cut 5 bases from V and 11 bases from J, with 27 bases between. Germline V lookup: CDR1 PRHDT, CDR2 FYEKMQ (reference sequence). For the CDR3, the DNA is TGTGCCAGCAGCCCCCTTGGGACACAGGGAGCGGCCATGTACACCTTC. This translates into CASSPLGTQGAAMYTF.

In this sample, this clonotype turned up a few times. This sequence joins TRBV29-1 and TRBJ2-3, with 7 bases matching TRBD1. Looked up from germline, CDR1 is SQVTM and CDR2 is ANQGSEA. Trimming cost V 5 bases and J 1 base; bases outside gene matches: 3. The CDR3 consists of 13 residues. The CDR3 region is CSVRTGGTDTQYF. As DNA, the CDR3 is TGCAGCGTTCGGACAGGTGGCACAGATACGCAGTATTTT.

The gene calls are TRBV7-2 and TRBJ1-1; D remains ambiguous. The germline gives CDR1 SGHTA, CDR2 FQGNSA. There are 14 residues in the CDR3. The ends were cut back, 2 bases at V and 5 bases at J, with 12 bases in the middle. The CDR3 loop reads CASSLRGWGTEAFF. The CDR3 DNA follows: TGTGCCAGCAGCTTAAGAGGGTGGGGAACTGAAGCTTTCTTT.